This entry features one TCR beta chain sequence. Its target is unknown. Trimming removed 6 bases from V and 7 bases from J, with 10 bases in between. Germline CDR1 reads SQVTM; CDR2 reads ANQGSEA. This CDR3 contains 12 residues. Every one of the donors was a Caucasian adult that lived in Nashville, Tennessee. Produced via immunoSEQ multiplex PCR; TCRdb's table is partial and in-frame only. The sample has roughly 2.2 million clones, 80% to 95% seen once; the top ten hold roughly 0.34%. The data derive from a study of shared clonotypes between healthy human individuals. Study-wide findings and caveats: Sorted-subset samples were not fully sequenced, rarefaction indicated. Several donors held around 5% of naive CD4 clonotypes in common. Sequencing depth was predicted to influence how clonotypes are shared among donors.

Sequencing was carried out using naive CD4+ T cells from PBMCs. Subset described: CD45RA+ positively selected. The chain recombines TRBV29-1 with TRBJ1-6, with D perhaps TRBD1 (5 bases). This TCR came from a man younger than 35 in good health. Some clones in this sample may be carry-over from other donors' samples. DNA for the CDR3: TGCAGCGTCCGGGACGGCAATTCACCCCTCCACTTT. Its translation: CSVRDGNSPLHF.